This TCR beta chain was observed in a study of regulatory T cells in long-lasting Graves disease. In regard to this clonotype: Its cognate antigen is unknown.

The CDR3 loop spans 12 amino acids. The germline V gene encodes CDR1 MNHEY and CDR2 SVGAGI. V shed 2 bases and J shed 15 bases, with 14 bases lying between them. Time point noted: persistent/refractory GD, antithyroid drugs over 5 years with positive TRAb. After RNA was extracted from PBMCs, the TCR library was made from it. An endocrinology department in Xi'an, China, supplied the patients. Through Arm-PCR of CDR3 regions and iRepertoire HTBI primers, TCR beta libraries were built. As handled by the study authors: Samples revealed around 56 TRBV and roughly 15 TRBJ segments. MiXCR was run by TCRdb on the multiplex PCR reads, yielding one entry per CDR3 protein. In this record, the V and J calls reflect TCRdb's handling and not the investigators' own analysis. The data hold under 450,000 distinct CDR3 sequences, with roughly 25% observed a single time. The study's findings and limits: There was favoring of TRBV28, TRBJ1-2 and TRBJ2-5 in persistent disease.

The sequenced sample was peripheral blood mononuclear cells (PBMCs), obtained when the disease was refractory, from a patient treated with antithyroid drugs. The TCR comes from a middle-aged woman with Graves disease. This rearrangement joins TRBV6-5 to TRBJ2-1; a weak D match, TRBD2 (6 bases). The CDR3 DNA sequence: TGTGCCAGCAGTTACGGTAGCGGCGCGGGGTTCTTC. It specifies CASSYGSGAGFF.